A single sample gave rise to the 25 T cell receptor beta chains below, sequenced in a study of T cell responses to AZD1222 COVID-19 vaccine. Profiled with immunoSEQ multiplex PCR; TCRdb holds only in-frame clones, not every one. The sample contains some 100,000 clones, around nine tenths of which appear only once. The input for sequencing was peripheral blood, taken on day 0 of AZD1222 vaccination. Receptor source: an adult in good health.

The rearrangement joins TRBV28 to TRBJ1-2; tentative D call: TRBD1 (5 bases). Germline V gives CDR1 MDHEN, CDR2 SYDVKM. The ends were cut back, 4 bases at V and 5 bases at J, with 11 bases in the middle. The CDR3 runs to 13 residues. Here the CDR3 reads CASSYSGLYGYTF. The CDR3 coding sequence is TGTGCCAGCAGTTATTCAGGGTTATATGGCTACACCTTC.

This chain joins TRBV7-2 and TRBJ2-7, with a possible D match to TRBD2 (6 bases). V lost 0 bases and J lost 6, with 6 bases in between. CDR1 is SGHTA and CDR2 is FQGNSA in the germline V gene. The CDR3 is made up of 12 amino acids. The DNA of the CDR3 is TGTGCCAGCAGCTTAGCAGCGGGCGAGCAGTACTTC. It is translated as CASSLAAGEQYF.

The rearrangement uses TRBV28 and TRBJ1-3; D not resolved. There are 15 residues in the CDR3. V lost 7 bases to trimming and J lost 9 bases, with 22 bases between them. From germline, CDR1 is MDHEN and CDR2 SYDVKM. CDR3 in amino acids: CASTNQRRLETTIYF. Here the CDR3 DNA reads TGTGCCAGCACCAACCAGCGGCGGCTGGAAACCACCATATATTTT. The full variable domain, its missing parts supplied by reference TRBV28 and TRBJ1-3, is DVKVTQSSRYLVKRTGEKVFLECVQDMDHENMFWYRQDPGLGLRLIYFSYDVKMKEKGDIPEGYSVSREKKERFSLILESASTNQTSMYLCASTNQRRLETTIYFGEGSWLTVV.

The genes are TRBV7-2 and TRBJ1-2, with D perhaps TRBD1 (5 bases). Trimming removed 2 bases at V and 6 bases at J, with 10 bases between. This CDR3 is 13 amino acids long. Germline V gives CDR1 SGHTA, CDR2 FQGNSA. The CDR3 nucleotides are TGTGCCAGCAGCTTAAGTGGGGGTGATGGCTACACCTTC. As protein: CASSLSGGDGYTF.

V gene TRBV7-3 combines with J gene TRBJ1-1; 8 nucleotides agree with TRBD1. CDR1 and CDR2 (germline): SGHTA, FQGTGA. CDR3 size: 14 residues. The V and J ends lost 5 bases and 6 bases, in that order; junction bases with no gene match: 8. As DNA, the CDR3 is TGTGCCAGCAGCGCGACAGGGGAGTACGCTGAAGCTTTCTTT. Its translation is CASSATGEYAEAFF.

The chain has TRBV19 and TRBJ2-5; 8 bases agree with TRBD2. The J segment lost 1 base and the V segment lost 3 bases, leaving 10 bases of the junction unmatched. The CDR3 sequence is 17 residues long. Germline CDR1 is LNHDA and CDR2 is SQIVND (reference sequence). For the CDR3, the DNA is TGTGCCAGTAGTATGCGGGGGGCGACAACCTTCCAAGAGACCCAGTACTTC. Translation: CASSMRGATTFQETQYF. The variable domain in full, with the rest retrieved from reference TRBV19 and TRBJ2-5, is DGGITQSPKYLFRKEGQNVTLSCEQNLNHDAMYWYRQDPGQGLRLIYYSQIVNDFQKGDIAEGYSVSREKKESFPLTVTSAQKNPTAFYLCASSMRGATTFQETQYFGPGTRLLVL.

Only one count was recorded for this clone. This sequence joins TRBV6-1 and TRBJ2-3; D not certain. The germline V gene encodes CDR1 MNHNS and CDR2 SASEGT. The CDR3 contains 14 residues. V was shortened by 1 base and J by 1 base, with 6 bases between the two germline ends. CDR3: CASSEGRGTDTQYF. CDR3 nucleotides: TGTGCCAGCAGTGAAGGACGAGGCACAGATACGCAGTATTTT.

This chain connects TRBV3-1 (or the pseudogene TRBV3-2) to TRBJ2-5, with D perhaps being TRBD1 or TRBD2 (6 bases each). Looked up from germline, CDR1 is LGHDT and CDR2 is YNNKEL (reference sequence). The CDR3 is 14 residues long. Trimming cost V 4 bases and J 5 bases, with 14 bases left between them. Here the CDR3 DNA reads TGTGCCAGCAGCCTTAGGGGGGCTAGCGAGACCCAGTACTTC. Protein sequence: CASSLRGASETQYF.

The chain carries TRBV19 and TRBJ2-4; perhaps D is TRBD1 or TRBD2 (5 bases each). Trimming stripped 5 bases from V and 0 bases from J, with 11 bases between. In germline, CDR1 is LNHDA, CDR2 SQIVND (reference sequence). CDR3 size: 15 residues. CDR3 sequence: CASSPGALAKNIQYF. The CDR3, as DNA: TGTGCCAGTAGTCCCGGGGCCTTAGCCAAAAACATTCAGTACTTC.

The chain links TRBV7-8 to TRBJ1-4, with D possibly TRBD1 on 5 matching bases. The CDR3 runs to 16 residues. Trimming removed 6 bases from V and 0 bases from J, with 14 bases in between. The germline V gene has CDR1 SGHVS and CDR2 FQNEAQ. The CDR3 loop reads CASSLTGEATNEKLFF. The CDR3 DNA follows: TGTGCCAGCAGTCTGACGGGGGAGGCAACTAATGAAAAACTGTTTTTT.

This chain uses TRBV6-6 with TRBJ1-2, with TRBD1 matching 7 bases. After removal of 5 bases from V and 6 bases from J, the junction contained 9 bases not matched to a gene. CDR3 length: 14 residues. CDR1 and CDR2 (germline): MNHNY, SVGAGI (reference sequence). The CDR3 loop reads CASSLDRVVDGYTF. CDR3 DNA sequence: TGTGCCAGCAGTCTCGACAGGGTAGTGGATGGCTACACCTTC.

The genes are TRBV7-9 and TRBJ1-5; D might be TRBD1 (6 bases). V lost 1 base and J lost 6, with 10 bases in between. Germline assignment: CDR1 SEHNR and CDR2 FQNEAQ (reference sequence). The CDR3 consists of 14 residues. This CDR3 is CASSLDRAGQPQHF. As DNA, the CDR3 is TGTGCCAGCAGCTTAGACAGGGCGGGTCAGCCCCAGCATTTT.

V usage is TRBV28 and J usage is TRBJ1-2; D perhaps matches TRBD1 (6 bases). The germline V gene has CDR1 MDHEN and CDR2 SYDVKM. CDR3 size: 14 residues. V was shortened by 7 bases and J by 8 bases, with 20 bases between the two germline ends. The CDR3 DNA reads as TGTGCCAGCACCCAAGACAGGCCCCAATGGGGCTACACCTTC. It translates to CASTQDRPQWGYTF.

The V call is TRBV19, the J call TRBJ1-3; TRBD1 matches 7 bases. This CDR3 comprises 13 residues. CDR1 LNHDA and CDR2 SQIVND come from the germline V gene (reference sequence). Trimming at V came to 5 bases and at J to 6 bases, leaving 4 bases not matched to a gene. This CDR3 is CASSVGQANTIYF. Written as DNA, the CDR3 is TGTGCCAGTAGTGTCGGACAGGCAAACACCATATATTTT.

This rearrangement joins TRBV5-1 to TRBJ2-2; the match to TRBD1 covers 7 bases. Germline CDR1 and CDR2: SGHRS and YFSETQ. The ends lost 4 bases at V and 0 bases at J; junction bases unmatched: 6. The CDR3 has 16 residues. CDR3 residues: CASSRMTGSNTGELFF. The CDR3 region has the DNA TGCGCCAGCAGCCGAATGACAGGGTCGAACACCGGGGAGCTGTTTTTT.

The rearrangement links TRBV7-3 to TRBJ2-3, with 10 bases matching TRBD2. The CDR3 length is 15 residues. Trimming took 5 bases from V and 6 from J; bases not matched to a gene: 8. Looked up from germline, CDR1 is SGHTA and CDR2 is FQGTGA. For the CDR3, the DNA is TGTGCCAGCAGCCCCCTAGCGGGAGACCCTGATACGCAGTATTTT. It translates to CASSPLAGDPDTQYF.

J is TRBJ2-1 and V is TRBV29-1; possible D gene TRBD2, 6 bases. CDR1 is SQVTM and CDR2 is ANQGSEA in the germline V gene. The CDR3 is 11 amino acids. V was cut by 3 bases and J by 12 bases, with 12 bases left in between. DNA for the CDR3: TGCAGCGTTGATAGGGGAGGAGGGCAGTTCTTC. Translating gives CSVDRGGGQFF.

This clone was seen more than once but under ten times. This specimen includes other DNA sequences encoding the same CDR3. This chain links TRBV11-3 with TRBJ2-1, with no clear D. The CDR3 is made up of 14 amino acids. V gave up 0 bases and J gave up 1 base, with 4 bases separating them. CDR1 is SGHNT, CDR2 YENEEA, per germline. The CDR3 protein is CASSLDKSYNEQFF. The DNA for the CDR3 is TGTGCCAGCAGCTTAGACAAATCCTACAATGAGCAGTTCTTC.

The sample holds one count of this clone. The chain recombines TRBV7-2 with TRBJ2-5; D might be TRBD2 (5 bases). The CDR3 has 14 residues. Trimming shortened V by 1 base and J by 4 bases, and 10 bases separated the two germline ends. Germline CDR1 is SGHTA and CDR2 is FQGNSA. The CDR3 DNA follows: TGTGCCAGCAGCTTAGATGTAGCGAGAGAGACCCAGTACTTC. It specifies CASSLDVARETQYF.

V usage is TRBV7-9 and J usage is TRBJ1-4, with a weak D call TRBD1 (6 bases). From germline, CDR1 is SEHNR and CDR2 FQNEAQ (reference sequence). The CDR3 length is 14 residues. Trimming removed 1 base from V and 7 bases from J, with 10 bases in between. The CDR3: CASSLEQGREKLFF. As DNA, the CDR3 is TGTGCCAGCAGCTTAGAACAGGGTCGTGAAAAACTGTTTTTT.

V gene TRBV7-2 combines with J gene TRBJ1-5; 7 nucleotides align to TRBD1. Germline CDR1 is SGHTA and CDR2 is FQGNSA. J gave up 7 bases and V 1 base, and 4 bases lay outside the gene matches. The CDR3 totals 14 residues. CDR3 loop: CASSLGTGRQPQHF. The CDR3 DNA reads TGTGCCAGCAGCTTAGGGACAGGAAGGCAGCCCCAGCATTTT.

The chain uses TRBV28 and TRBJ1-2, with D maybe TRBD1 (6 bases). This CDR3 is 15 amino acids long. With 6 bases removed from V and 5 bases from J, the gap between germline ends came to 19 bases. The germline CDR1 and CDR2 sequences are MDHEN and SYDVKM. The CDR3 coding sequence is TGTGCCAGCAGGCGGAGGGGGGGTGATAGTTATGGCTACACCTTC. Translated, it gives CASRRRGGDSYGYTF.

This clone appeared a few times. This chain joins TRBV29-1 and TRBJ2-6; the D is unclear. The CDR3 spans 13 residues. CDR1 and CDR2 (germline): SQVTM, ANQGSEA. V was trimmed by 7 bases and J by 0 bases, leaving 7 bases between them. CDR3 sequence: CSGLHSGANVLTF. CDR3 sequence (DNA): TGCAGCGGGCTGCACTCTGGGGCCAACGTCCTGACTTTC.

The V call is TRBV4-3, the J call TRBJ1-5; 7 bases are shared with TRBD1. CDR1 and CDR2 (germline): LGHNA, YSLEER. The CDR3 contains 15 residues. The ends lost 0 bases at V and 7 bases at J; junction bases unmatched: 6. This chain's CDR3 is CASSQDLGGGQPQHF. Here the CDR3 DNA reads TGCGCCAGCAGCCAAGATCTAGGAGGGGGCCAGCCCCAGCATTTT.

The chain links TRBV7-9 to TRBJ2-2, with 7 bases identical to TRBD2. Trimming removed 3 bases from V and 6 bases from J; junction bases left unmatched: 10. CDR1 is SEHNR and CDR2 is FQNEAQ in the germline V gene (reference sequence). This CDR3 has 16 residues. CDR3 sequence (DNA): TGTGCCAGCAGCTTGGGGGGAGGGCCGGTCCCCGGGGAGCTGTTTTTT. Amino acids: CASSLGGGPVPGELFF.